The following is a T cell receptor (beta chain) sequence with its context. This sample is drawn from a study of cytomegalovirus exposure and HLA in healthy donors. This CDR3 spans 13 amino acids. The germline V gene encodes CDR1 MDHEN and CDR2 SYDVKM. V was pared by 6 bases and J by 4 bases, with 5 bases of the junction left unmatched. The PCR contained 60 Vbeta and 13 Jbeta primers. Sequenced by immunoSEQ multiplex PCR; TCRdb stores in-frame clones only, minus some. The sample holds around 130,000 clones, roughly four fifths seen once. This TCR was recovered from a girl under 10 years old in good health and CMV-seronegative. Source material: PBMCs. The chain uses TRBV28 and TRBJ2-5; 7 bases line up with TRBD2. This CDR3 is CASRGGGLETQYF. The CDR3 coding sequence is TGTGCCAGCAGGGGGGGAGGGTTAGAGACCCAGTACTTC. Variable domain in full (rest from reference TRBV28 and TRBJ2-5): DVKVTQSSRYLVKRTGEKVFLECVQDMDHENMFWYRQDPGLGLRLIYFSYDVKMKEKGDIPEGYSVSREKKERFSLILESASTNQTSMYLCASRGGGLETQYFGPGTRLLVL.